These T cell receptor beta chains were read from a single sample in a study of control samples from healthy donors and cancer patients. TCRdb's table, derived via immunoSEQ multiplex PCR, lists solely in-frame clones and lacks some. The sample gives some 77,000 clones, roughly 91% of which show up once; 7.5% to 8% is in the top ten. Sequenced material: blood. Source of these receptors: a woman aged 60-70 years in good health. Both conserved end residues are part of each CDR3. The D gene is left open where the match is weak. Where a row states a size, it is once, few, many or the class of an expanded clone; other rows omit it.

clone size	D gene	J gene	V gene	CDR3 protein	CDR3 DNA
.	.	TRBJ1-2	TRBV5-5	CASSFRQDSNYGYTF	TGTGCCAGCAGCTTCAGACAGGATTCAAACTATGGCTACACCTTC
.	.	TRBJ2-7	TRBV28	CATSGGGTVRYEQYF	TGTGCCACCTCCGGGGGGGGGACAGTCCGCTACGAGCAGTACTTC
.	TRBD1	TRBJ1-6	TRBV5-1	CASSPGQGRQSPLHF	TGCGCCAGCAGCCCAGGACAGGGGAGGCAATCACCCCTCCACTTT
.	.	TRBJ2-7	TRBV15	CATSRDRSFPHEQYF	TGTGCCACCAGCAGAGATCGGTCATTCCCCCACGAGCAGTACTTC
few	.	TRBJ1-5	TRBV6-5	CASSLRLGPGNQPQHF	TGTGCCAGCAGTTTACGGCTCGGCCCGGGTAATCAGCCCCAGCATTTT
.	.	TRBJ2-1	TRBV4-2	CASSQDELDNEQFF	TGTGCCAGCAGCCAAGATGAACTAGACAATGAGCAGTTCTTC
few	.	TRBJ2-1	TRBV6-6	CASSKGGGIVYEQFF	TGTGCCAGCAGCAAAGGGGGCGGGATCGTATATGAGCAGTTCTTC
.	.	TRBJ2-1	TRBV5-1	CASSTLAPSYNEQFF	TGCGCCAGCAGCACCCTAGCGCCCTCCTACAATGAGCAGTTCTTC
.	TRBD2	TRBJ2-3	TRBV6-6	CASSGTSGIFTDTQYF	TGTGCCAGCAGTGGGACTAGCGGGATCTTCACAGATACGCAGTATTTT
.	.	TRBJ1-6	TRBV11-2	CASSLARRPINSPLHF	TGTGCCAGCAGCTTAGCCCGACGGCCTATCAATTCACCCCTCCACTTT
.	.	TRBJ1-3	TRBV27	CASSILRPGNTIYF	TGTGCCAGCAGTATACTACGCCCTGGAAACACCATATATTTT
once	.	TRBJ1-1	TRBV18	CASSPRGNEDTEAFF	TGTGCCAGCTCACCAAGGGGGAATGAGGACACTGAAGCTTTCTTT
.	.	TRBJ2-3	TRBV5-1	CASSLNTGLTDTQYF	TGCGCCAGCAGCTTGAATACGGGGCTGACAGATACGCAGTATTTT